This TCR beta chain was observed in a study of blood T cell repertoires in COVID-19. TCRdb keeps only in-frame clones here, not all; method: immunoSEQ multiplex PCR. The sample includes roughly 180,000 clones, about four fifths seen only once; the top ten take roughly 9.6%. The CDR3 runs 15 residues. The trim removed 5 bases at V and 3 bases at J, leaving 4 bases unmatched. The V gene's germline CDR1 is LNHDA and CDR2 SQIVND (reference sequence). The chain is built from TRBV19 and TRBJ2-6; 7 bases are a match to TRBD2. The sample consisted of PBMCs or T cells enriched from blood (not recorded which). The clonotype comes from a man aged 50-59 years who had recovered from COVID-19. The CDR3 is CASSHRGVGANVLTF. The DNA of the CDR3 is TGTGCCAGTAGTCACCGGGGGGTTGGGGCCAACGTCCTGACTTTC.